This T cell receptor beta chain was identified during a study of T cells in localized non-small cell lung cancer. Study results and caveats: There was higher T cell clonality in uninvolved adjacent lung than in tumor, and it was highest there. There were a median around 57 of the top 100 tumor clones appearing in adjacent lung.

This CDR3 spans 18 amino acids. V lost 8 bases to trimming and J lost 1 base; unmatched junction nucleotides: 17. Germline V lookup: CDR1 LNHDA, CDR2 SQIVND (reference sequence). Method: immunoSEQ multiplex PCR; TCRdb's copy keeps in-frame clones and lacks some. The sample lists thousands of clones; 23% were seen once. Of note for this clone: Its antigen is not identified.

The source was normal lung tissue next to the tumor, collected before any cancer treatment. The TCR comes from a woman aged 35-70 years with stage I lung adenocarcinoma. The rearrangement uses TRBV19 and TRBJ1-5; 7 bases match TRBD1. CDR3 in amino acids: CASSPGTAKKLSNQPQHF. The CDR3 DNA reads as TGTGCCAGTTCGCCTGGGACAGCGAAGAAGTTGAGCAATCAGCCCCAGCATTTT.